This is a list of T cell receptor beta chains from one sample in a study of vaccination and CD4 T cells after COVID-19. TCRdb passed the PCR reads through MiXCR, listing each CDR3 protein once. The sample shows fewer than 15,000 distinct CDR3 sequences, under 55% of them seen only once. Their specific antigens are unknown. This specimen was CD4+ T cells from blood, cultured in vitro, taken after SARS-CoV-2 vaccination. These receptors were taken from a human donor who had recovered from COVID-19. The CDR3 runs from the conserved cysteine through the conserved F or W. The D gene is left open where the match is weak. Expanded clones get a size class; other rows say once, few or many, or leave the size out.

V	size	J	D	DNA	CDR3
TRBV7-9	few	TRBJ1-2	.	TGTGCCAGCAGCCGAACTACAGGGACCAGCTATGGCTACACCTTC	CASSRTTGTSYGYTF
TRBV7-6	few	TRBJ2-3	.	TGTGCCAGCAGCTTGGGCGCAATAGGCACAGATACGCAGTATTTT	CASSLGAIGTDTQYF
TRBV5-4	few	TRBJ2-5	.	TGTGCCAGCAGCCCCCCCCAGGGCGGCAGGGAGACCCAGTACTTC	CASSPPQGGRETQYF
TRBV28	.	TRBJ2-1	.	TGTGCCAGCAGTTTATACAGTCATGAGCAGTTCTTC	CASSLYSHEQFF
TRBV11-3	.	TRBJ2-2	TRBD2	TGTGCCAGCAGCTCTCACTTCGGGACTAGCGGGAGTGGCGGGGAGCTGTTTTTT	CASSSHFGTSGSGGELFF
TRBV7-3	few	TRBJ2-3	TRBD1	TGTGCCAGCAGCGCCCGACAGGGGGGTAAGGGAACGCAGTATTTT	CASSARQGGKGTQYF
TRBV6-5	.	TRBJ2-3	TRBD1	TGTGCCAGCAGTTACGCCAAGGACAGGCCAGGCACAGATACGCAGTATTTT	CASSYAKDRPGTDTQYF
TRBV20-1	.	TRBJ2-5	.	TGCAGTGCTAGAGATCCTACAGGAGCCCCCGAAGAGACCCAGTACTTC	CSARDPTGAPEETQYF
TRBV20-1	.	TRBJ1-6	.	TGCAGCCCTTCGTTAGAGCAGGAGTATTCACCCCTCCACTTT	CSPSLEQEYSPLHF
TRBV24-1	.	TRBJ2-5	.	TGTGCCACCAGTGCCGGGGGCTCGGCTCAAGAGACCCAGTACTTC	CATSAGGSAQETQYF
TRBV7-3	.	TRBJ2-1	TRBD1	TGTGCCAGCAGCTTAACCGGGACAGGGGGCGTAAATGAGCAGTTCTTC	CASSLTGTGGVNEQFF
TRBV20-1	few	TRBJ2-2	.	TGCAGTGCTAGAGTGGGAGGAAACACCGGGGAGCTGTTTTTT	CSARVGGNTGELFF
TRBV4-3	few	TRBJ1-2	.	TGCGCCAGCAGCCCGAAAGATTATTCGGTCATGGGGGAGTATGGCTACACCTTC	CASSPKDYSVMGEYGYTF
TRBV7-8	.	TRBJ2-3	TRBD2	TGTGCCAGCAGCCTACTAGCGGGAGGGGGCACAGATACGCAGTATTTT	CASSLLAGGGTDTQYF
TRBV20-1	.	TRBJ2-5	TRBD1	TGCAGTGCTAGACTTTGGACAGGGCGGGAGACCCAGTACTTC	CSARLWTGRETQYF
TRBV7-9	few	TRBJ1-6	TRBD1	TGTGCCAGCAGCGGTACAGGGGGCCTAGGGTCACCCCTCCACTTT	CASSGTGGLGSPLHF
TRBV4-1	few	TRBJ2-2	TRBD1	TGCGCCAGCAGCCAAGGTGTTGTTTTTTTGGTTCATAAGGACAGGAGTAACACCGGGGAGCTGTTTTTT	CASSQGVVFLVHKDRSNTGELFF
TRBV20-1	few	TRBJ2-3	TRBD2	TGCAGTGCTAACCGCCAAAAAGGACTAGTCAACCCAGATACGCAGTATTTT	CSANRQKGLVNPDTQYF
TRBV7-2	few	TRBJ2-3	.	TGTGCCAGCAGTCGCCGGTGGAGAACCAGAGGGACCACAGATACGCAGTATTTT	CASSRRWRTRGTTDTQYF
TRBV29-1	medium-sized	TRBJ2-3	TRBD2	TGCAGCGTTGTAAGGCTAGCGGACACAGATACGCAGTATTTT	CSVVRLADTDTQYF
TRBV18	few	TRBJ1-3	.	TGTGCCAGCTCACCCACGACGGCCTCTGGAAACACCATATATTTT	CASSPTTASGNTIYF
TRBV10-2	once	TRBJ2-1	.	TGCGCCAGCAGTGAGAGTTCGAGACCCAACAATGAGCAGTTCTTC	CASSESSRPNNEQFF
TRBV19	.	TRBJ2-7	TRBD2	TGTGCCACCCTTGGACTAGCGCACGAGCAGTACTTC	CATLGLAHEQYF
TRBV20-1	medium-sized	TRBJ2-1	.	TGCAGTGCTAGACCCGACCGACGGAGCTCCTACAATGAGCAGTTCTTC	CSARPDRRSSYNEQFF
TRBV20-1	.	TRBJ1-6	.	TGCAGTGCCAACACCGGACGGGGTTCACCCCTCCACTTT	CSANTGRGSPLHF
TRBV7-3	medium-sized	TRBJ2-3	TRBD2	TGTGCCAGCAGCTTAGTGACTAGCGGGTTGCAGTATTTT	CASSLVTSGLQYF
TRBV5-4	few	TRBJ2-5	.	TGTGCCAGCAGCTTGCGGTCAGGGCAAGAGACCCAGTACTTC	CASSLRSGQETQYF
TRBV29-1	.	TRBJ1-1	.	TGCAGCGTTGAGGATCCCCTCGGACATCCGAACACTGAAGCTTTCTTT	CSVEDPLGHPNTEAFF
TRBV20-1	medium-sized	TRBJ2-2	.	TGCAGTGTTGCAGCGGGTTCGAACACCGGGGAGCTGTTTTTT	CSVAAGSNTGELFF